This TCR beta chain was identified during a study of post-analysis software for immune sequencing data. Whole-study context: Relapsing-remitting, secondary progressive and progressive-relapsing courses of multiple sclerosis were included.

Turning to this clonotype: What it binds is not known.

Trimming took off 8 bases at V and 5 bases at J, with 15 bases between the two ends. There are 13 residues in the CDR3. The germline V gene encodes CDR1 SEHNR and CDR2 FQNEAQ (reference sequence). Prepared libraries of TCR beta cDNA carried unique molecular identifiers. Each CDR3 protein is one row after TCRdb ran MiXCR on the PCR reads. The repertoire includes hundreds of thousands of distinct CDR3 sequences, 30% of them detected once, and around 0.55% sits in the top ten. Regarding the study as a whole: Compared with controls, patients had more of roughly 5 TRBV segments, including TRBV5-6, TRBV5-1 and TRBV20-1. When compared against controls, multiple sclerosis patients showed significantly lower normalized Chao1 diversity.

The specimen sequenced was blood. The chain carries TRBV7-9 and TRBJ1-2, with TRBD1 as a possible D gene (6 bases). This receptor was obtained from a girl aged 10 to 17 with multiple sclerosis. The CDR3 loop is CASPGGGPYGYTF. CDR3 sequence (DNA): TGTGCCAGCCCCGGCGGGGGCCCTTATGGCTACACCTTC. Supplemented by reference TRBV7-9 and TRBJ1-2, the full variable domain reads DTGVSQNPRHKITKRGQNVTFRCDPISEHNRLYWYRQTLGQGPEFLTYFQNEAQLEKSRLLSDRFSAERPKGSFSTLEIQRTEQGDSAMYLCASPGGGPYGYTFGSGTRLTVV.